The clone carrying this TCR beta chain was picked up many times. Antigen unknown. The germline V gene encodes CDR1 SGHRS and CDR2 YFSETQ. The J segment lost 2 bases and the V segment lost 0 bases, leaving 2 bases of the junction unmatched. CDR3 length: 15 residues. Libraries were prepared by immunoSEQ multiplex PCR; TCRdb keeps only in-frame clonotypes and omits some of them. Sampling found thousands of clones, none seen once. Cyclophosphamide on days +3 and +4 followed busulfan-fludarabine conditioning and a marrow graft. The data belong to a study of T cells after posttransplantation cyclophosphamide. Study observations and caveats: Donor CD8+ memory clones often dominated recipient blood repertoires at later times. Blood and skin or GI T cell repertoires showed limited TRB overlap. Recipient CMV seropositivity and CMV reactivation strongly tracked TRB clonality.

The chain couples TRBV5-1 to TRBJ2-7; 10 bases align to TRBD2. This clonotype was obtained from a female patient aged 60 to 70 who received an allogeneic stem cell transplant from an unrelated donor, was CMV-positive, and had acute GVHD only. Some T cells may be supplied by the graft donor. Sequencing was performed on PBMCs, taken 94 days after allogeneic stem cell transplant with posttransplant cyclophosphamide. The CDR3 DNA reads as TGCGCCAGCAGCTTGGGAGCGGGAGGGACCTACGAGCAGTACTTC. This codes for CASSLGAGGTYEQYF.